This T cell receptor beta chain was captured in a study of T cells after yellow fever vaccination. General study findings and limits: The booster saw the reappearance of most primary-vaccination clones (roughly 96% CD4, roughly 87% CD8).

As TCR cDNA was made by 5'RACE template switching, a universal primer site and UMIs were added. Via MiXCR, TCRdb re-called the 5' RACE reads, giving one row per CDR3 protein. This table holds hundreds of thousands of distinct CDR3 sequences, 12% found once. The V gene's germline CDR1 is MNHEY and CDR2 SMNVEV (reference sequence). V shed 6 bases and J shed 1 base, with 9 bases lying between them. The CDR3 loop spans 13 amino acids. About this clonotype: Its antigen is not identified.

V usage is TRBV27 and J usage is TRBJ1-1; D is ambiguous. The clonotype originates from a man younger than 35 who received the YFV17D yellow fever vaccine. The material sequenced was CD4+ T cells sorted from PBMCs, taken 15 days after the yellow fever booster vaccination. CDR3 sequence reads: CASRNSRNTEAFF. CDR3 coding DNA: TGTGCCAGCAGAAACTCAAGGAACACTGAAGCTTTCTTT.